The 26 T cell receptor beta chains below all came from one sample that was sequenced in a study of T cell responses to AZD1222 COVID-19 vaccine. Data came from immunoSEQ multiplex PCR; TCRdb stores just in-frame clones and leaves some out. The sample has 140,000 to 150,000 clones; around 92% are singletons. The sequencing here drew on peripheral blood, taken 28 days after the second AZD1222 dose. The source is an adult who received the AZD1222 COVID-19 vaccine.

This clone appeared once. This sequence joins TRBV19 and TRBJ2-5, with D possibly TRBD1 on 6 matching bases. Germline V gives CDR1 LNHDA, CDR2 SQIVND (reference sequence). The V and J ends lost 4 bases and 4 bases respectively, with 13 bases between them. This CDR3 contains 14 residues. The CDR3 loop reads CASSTGGRVETQYF. The CDR3 coding sequence is TGTGCCAGTAGTACTGGGGGCAGGGTAGAGACCCAGTACTTC.

The gene calls are TRBV19 and TRBJ2-1, with 11 bases identical to TRBD1. With 3 bases clipped from V and 6 bases from J, the junction kept 4 bases outside the gene matches. The CDR3 loop spans 15 amino acids. Per the germline V gene, CDR1 is LNHDA and CDR2 is SQIVND (reference sequence). This chain's CDR3 is CASSIRTGGFNEQFF. Here the CDR3 DNA reads TGTGCCAGTAGTATTAGGACAGGGGGCTTCAATGAGCAGTTCTTC.

V gene TRBV30 combines with J gene TRBJ1-1; D is uncertain. This CDR3 has 15 residues. The V and J ends lost 0 bases and 6 bases respectively, with 17 bases between them. Germline assignment: CDR1 GTSNPN and CDR2 SVGIG (reference sequence). The CDR3 reads CAWSVGQVVRSEAFF. DNA of the CDR3: TGTGCCTGGAGTGTAGGGCAGGTAGTGAGGTCTGAAGCTTTCTTT. The full variable domain, in which reference TRBV30 and TRBJ1-1 provide the parts outside the CDR3, is SQTIHQWPATLVQPVGSPLSLECTVEGTSNPNLYWYRQAAGRGLQLLFYSVGIGQISSEVPQNLSASRPQDRQFILSSKKLLLSDSGFYLCAWSVGQVVRSEAFFGQGTRLTVV.

This clone occurred a few times. CDR3 nucleotide sequence: TGTGCCAGCAGTCCCCCGTCCGGACTTGCTAGTTTCTTC. Its translation is CASSPPSGLASFF. V usage is TRBV28 and J usage is TRBJ2-1, with a possible D match to TRBD2 (5 bases). CDR1 and CDR2 from the germline V gene are MDHEN and SYDVKM. Trimming took off 5 bases at V and 16 bases at J, with 21 bases between the two ends. This CDR3 region has 13 residues.

V usage is TRBV30 and J usage is TRBJ2-7; D is uncertain. The CDR3 spans 13 residues. The V gene's germline CDR1 is GTSNPN and CDR2 SVGIG (reference sequence). V lost 5 bases, J lost 6 bases, and 17 bases lay in between. The CDR3 DNA reads as TGTGCCTGGTCCGGAAGACACGGCGGCGAGCAGTACTTC. Its protein product is CAWSGRHGGEQYF.

The rearrangement links TRBV11-2 to TRBJ1-5, with D perhaps TRBD1 (6 bases). Germline loops: CDR1 SGHAT, CDR2 FQNNGV. The ends were cut back, 5 bases at V and 2 bases at J, with 16 bases in the middle. CDR3 size: 16 residues. Here the CDR3 reads CASSKQGPGGNQPQHF. The CDR3 nucleotides read TGTGCCAGCAGCAAACAGGGCCCGGGGGGCAATCAGCCCCAGCATTTT. Looking up the rest from reference TRBV11-2 and TRBJ1-5 gives the full variable domain: EAGVAQSPRYKIIEKRQSVAFWCNPISGHATLYWYQQILGQGPKLLIQFQNNGVVDDSQLPKDRFSAERLKGVDSTLKIQPAKLEDSAVYLCASSKQGPGGNQPQHFGDGTRLSIL.

The rearrangement uses TRBV24-1 and TRBJ2-2, with 11 bases identical to TRBD1. Germline values: CDR1 KGHDR, CDR2 SFDVKD. This CDR3 region has 18 residues. After removal of 0 bases from V and 3 bases from J, the junction contained 5 bases not matched to a gene. CDR3 nucleotides: TGTGCCACCAGTGATTTGCGGGGGACAGGGGGGCACACCGGGGAGCTGTTTTTT. Amino acid sequence: CATSDLRGTGGHTGELFF.

The V gene is TRBV19, the J gene TRBJ2-7, with a possible D match to TRBD1 (5 bases). CDR1 is LNHDA, CDR2 SQIVND, per germline (reference sequence). CDR3 length: 16 residues. V was shortened by 0 bases and J by 1 base, with 13 bases between the two germline ends. CDR3 DNA: TGTGCCAGTAGTATAGATCTCTCCAGGGCGTCCTACGAGCAGTACTTC. Translated, it gives CASSIDLSRASYEQYF.

J is TRBJ1-2 and V is TRBV7-2, with TRBD1 matching 10 bases. The junction had 5 bases not matched to a gene; V was cut back by 3 bases and J by 7 bases. The CDR3 length is 14 residues. Germline V lookup: CDR1 SGHTA, CDR2 FQGNSA. The CDR3 nucleotides are TGTGCCAGCAGCTTCACCGACAGGGGGCTTGGCTACACCTTC. It specifies CASSFTDRGLGYTF.

This chain links TRBV24-1 with TRBJ1-5; D possibly corresponds to TRBD1 (5 bases). V shed 4 bases and J shed 0 bases, with 21 bases lying between them. This CDR3 contains 19 residues. In germline, CDR1 is KGHDR, CDR2 SFDVKD. The CDR3 DNA follows: TGTGCCACCAGTGAAGGTGGGGGAGCGGCCCTTTATAGCAATCAGCCCCAGCATTTT. Translation: CATSEGGGAALYSNQPQHF.

CDR3 amino acids: CASRPVGSKETQYF. In DNA, the CDR3 is TGTGCCAGTAGACCCGTGGGGAGTAAAGAGACCCAGTACTTC. The V and J genes are TRBV19 and TRBJ2-5, with a weak D call TRBD2 (5 bases). The CDR3 extends over 14 amino acids. Trimming left V 6 bases short and J 3 bases short, with 14 bases between. Per the germline V gene, CDR1 is LNHDA and CDR2 is SQIVND (reference sequence).

CDR3 protein: CASSLSPRLGYEQYF. The CDR3 DNA reads as TGTGCCAGCAGTTTATCCCCCAGGCTAGGTTACGAGCAGTACTTC. The chain couples TRBV27 to TRBJ2-7; D ambiguous. V lost 0 bases and J lost 4, with 13 bases in between. The germline V gene has CDR1 MNHEY and CDR2 SMNVEV (reference sequence). The CDR3 has 15 residues.

The rearrangement uses TRBV3-1 (or the pseudogene TRBV3-2) and TRBJ2-1; the D is unclear. Trimming cost V 7 bases and J 0 bases, with 13 bases left between them. Per germline, CDR1 LGHDT and CDR2 YNNKEL (reference sequence). CDR3 size: 15 residues. DNA of the CDR3: TGTGCCAGCACCCGGCAGCCAGGCTCCTACAATGAGCAGTTCTTC. Translating gives CASTRQPGSYNEQFF.

The chain carries TRBV11-2 and TRBJ1-3; perhaps TRBD1 as D (5 bases). The ends were cut back, 5 bases at V and 1 base at J, with 12 bases in the middle. Germline V CDR1 and CDR2: SGHAT, FQNNGV. This CDR3 has 15 residues. The CDR3 here is CASSPGRGSGNTIYF. CDR3 bases: TGTGCCAGCAGCCCGGGGCGGGGTTCTGGAAACACCATATATTTT.

This clone was seen just once. The chain combines TRBV5-5 with TRBJ2-7; D assignment may be TRBD1 or TRBD2 (5 bases each). Trimming took 3 bases from V and 2 from J, leaving 18 bases between them. From germline, CDR1 is SGHKS and CDR2 YYEKEE (reference sequence). This CDR3 is 16 amino acids long. The CDR3 coding sequence is TGTGCCAGCAGCTCCCGGGGCCAAAATGGTGCCTACGAGCAGTACTTC. Encoded protein: CASSSRGQNGAYEQYF. Looking up the rest from reference TRBV5-5 and TRBJ2-7 gives the full variable domain: DAGVTQSPTHLIKTRGQQVTLRCSPISGHKSVSWYQQVLGQGPQFIFQYYEKEERGRGNFPDRFSARQFPNYSSELNVNALLLGDSALYLCASSSRGQNGAYEQYFGPGTRLTVT.

This chain joins TRBV19 and TRBJ2-6; D is perhaps TRBD1 (5 bases). With 4 bases removed from V and 0 bases from J, the gap between germline ends came to 16 bases. The CDR3 is made up of 18 amino acids. Germline V gives CDR1 LNHDA, CDR2 SQIVND (reference sequence). The CDR3 region has the DNA TGTGCCAGTAGTACAGGGTTTTCTACCTTCTCTGGGGCCAACGTCCTGACTTTC. It is translated as CASSTGFSTFSGANVLTF. Combining the CDR3 with reference TRBV19 and TRBJ2-6 gives the whole variable domain DGGITQSPKYLFRKEGQNVTLSCEQNLNHDAMYWYRQDPGQGLRLIYYSQIVNDFQKGDIAEGYSVSREKKESFPLTVTSAQKNPTAFYLCASSTGFSTFSGANVLTFGAGSRLTVL.

This chain joins TRBV18 and TRBJ2-1; no reliable D call. CDR3 length: 12 residues. Germline values: CDR1 KGHSH, CDR2 LQKENI. V lost 6 bases to trimming and J lost 5 bases, with 8 bases between them. CDR3 nucleotide sequence: TGTGCCAGCTCCCTCCGTAACAATGAGCAGTTCTTC. Its translation: CASSLRNNEQFF.

The rearrangement uses TRBV18 and TRBJ1-1, with D uncertain. V was cut by 5 bases and J by 1 base, with 8 bases left in between. Germline lookup yields CDR1 KGHSH and CDR2 LQKENI. The CDR3 length is 13 residues. CDR3 DNA sequence: TGTGCCAGCTCAGAGGCAGCGAACACTGAAGCTTTCTTT. It translates to CASSEAANTEAFF.

The chain uses TRBV4-1 and TRBJ1-5, with a weak D call TRBD1 (5 bases). CDR1 is MGHRA, CDR2 YSYEKL, per germline. The V gene lost 1 base and the J gene lost 0 bases, with 7 bases spanning the gap. The CDR3 has 15 residues. The CDR3 nucleotides read TGCGCCAGCAGCCAAGGGGGGAATAGCAATCAGCCCCAGCATTTT. It specifies CASSQGGNSNQPQHF.

The chain recombines TRBV2 with TRBJ2-5, with TRBD1 matching over 9 bases. CDR1 is SNHLY, CDR2 FYNNEI, per germline. The CDR3 is made up of 15 amino acids. V lost 6 bases to trimming and J lost 1 base; unmatched junction nucleotides: 6. CDR3 sequence (DNA): TGTGCCAGCAGGGACAGGGGAGGATTCCAAGAGACCCAGTACTTC. Residues: CASRDRGGFQETQYF.

CDR3 residues: CASSQDRPGLAGGRYNEQFF. The CDR3 DNA is TGCGCCAGCAGCCAAGATAGGCCGGGACTAGCGGGAGGTCGCTACAATGAGCAGTTCTTC. The V gene is TRBV4-3, the J gene TRBJ2-1; 15 nucleotides line up with TRBD2. The CDR3 sequence is 20 residues long. CDR1 and CDR2 (germline): LGHNA, YSLEER. J lost 3 bases, V lost 0 bases, and 9 bases had no gene match.

The V call is TRBV24-1, the J call TRBJ2-3, with 13 bases lining up with TRBD2. V was clipped by 2 bases and J by 3 bases; unmatched bases: 4. The germline V gene encodes CDR1 KGHDR and CDR2 SFDVKD. The CDR3 spans 17 residues. The DNA for the CDR3 is TGTGCCACCAGTGATTCTAGGACTAGCGGGAGTACAGATACGCAGTATTTT. Its protein product is CATSDSRTSGSTDTQYF.

This rearrangement joins TRBV5-6 to TRBJ2-3; D gene unclear. Between the trimmed V and J ends, which lost 4 bases and 6 bases, there was a span of 9 bases. The CDR3 length is 12 residues. Germline V gene lookup returns CDR1 SGHDT and CDR2 YYEEEE. CDR3 in amino acids: CASSVQADTQYF. In DNA, the CDR3 is TGTGCCAGCAGCGTCCAGGCCGATACGCAGTATTTT.

The chain recombines TRBV3-1 (or the pseudogene TRBV3-2) with TRBJ1-3, with D unresolved. V was clipped by 7 bases and J by 0 bases, with 7 bases between them. CDR3 length: 13 amino acids. The germline gives CDR1 LGHDT, CDR2 YNNKEL (reference sequence). This CDR3 is CASTDLSGNTIYF. Written as DNA, the CDR3 is TGTGCCAGCACGGACCTCTCTGGAAACACCATATATTTT.

J is TRBJ1-4 and V is TRBV20-1; TRBD1 aligns across 7 bases. This CDR3 contains 15 residues. CDR1 is DFQATT and CDR2 is SNEGSKA in the germline V gene (reference sequence). V was pared by 3 bases and J by 3 bases, with 7 bases of the junction left unmatched. DNA of the CDR3: TGCAGTGCTAGTAAAAGGGGGCGCGCTAATGAAAAACTGTTTTTT. Translating gives CSASKRGRANEKLFF.

The V gene is TRBV7-6, the J gene TRBJ1-6, with D possibly matching TRBD1 (5 bases). The CDR3 contains 14 residues. CDR1 SGHVS and CDR2 FNYEAQ come from the germline V gene. The germline V and J ends were trimmed by 4 bases and 10 bases, with 14 bases remaining between them. The CDR3 DNA reads TGTGCCAGCAGCTCTGGGGGGACGACGTCACCCCTCCACTTT. It yields the protein CASSSGGTTSPLHF.